The rows below give T cell receptor beta chains drawn from one sample of a study of blood T cell repertoires in COVID-19. Sequencing was performed with immunoSEQ multiplex PCR; in TCRdb, only in-frame clones are kept and a portion is missing. The repertoire includes 200,000 to 250,000 clones, more than 75% of them detected once, and approximately 5.2% sits in the top ten. Material for sequencing was peripheral blood. These receptors came from a woman in her 70s with COVID-19, enrolled during active disease. The CDR3 runs from the conserved cysteine through the conserved F or W. A D gene is named only where the DNA matches it firmly. A clone size is listed for some rows: how often the clone was seen (once, few, many), or a class if it is expanded.

v_gene: TRBV5-5
abundance: few
j_gene: TRBJ1-5
d_gene: NA
CDR3aa: CASSLVSGYNQPQHF
CDR3nt: TGTGCCAGCAGCTTGGTATCCGGTTACAATCAGCCCCAGCATTTT

v_gene: TRBV11-2
abundance: NA
j_gene: TRBJ2-5
d_gene: TRBD2
CDR3aa: CASSLEGLANSGTQYF
CDR3nt: TGTGCCAGCAGCTTAGAGGGACTAGCGAACTCTGGGACCCAGTACTTC

v_gene: TRBV4-3
abundance: NA
j_gene: TRBJ2-7
d_gene: TRBD2
CDR3aa: CASSQGNGGLAGGLGNHEQYF
CDR3nt: TGCGCCAGCAGCCAAGGAAACGGGGGACTAGCGGGAGGGCTGGGGAACCACGAGCAGTACTTC

v_gene: TRBV28
abundance: NA
j_gene: TRBJ1-2
d_gene: NA
CDR3aa: CASSPPYRAGNYGYTF
CDR3nt: TGTGCCAGCAGTCCCCCCTACAGGGCTGGGAACTATGGCTACACCTTC

v_gene: TRBV28
abundance: NA
j_gene: TRBJ1-2
d_gene: NA
CDR3aa: CASSRQGARRGGYTF
CDR3nt: TGTGCCAGCAGTAGACAAGGGGCTAGACGAGGTGGCTACACCTTC

v_gene: TRBV15
abundance: few
j_gene: TRBJ2-5
d_gene: NA
CDR3aa: CATSLGQRNQETQYF
CDR3nt: TGTGCCACCAGCCTAGGACAGCGGAACCAAGAGACCCAGTACTTC

v_gene: TRBV7-2
abundance: NA
j_gene: TRBJ2-3
d_gene: TRBD2
CDR3aa: CASSLESALAGGPGDTQYF
CDR3nt: TGTGCCAGCAGCTTAGAGTCGGCACTAGCGGGAGGGCCGGGAGATACGCAGTATTTT

v_gene: TRBV11-2
abundance: NA
j_gene: TRBJ1-2
d_gene: TRBD1
CDR3aa: CASSLVSGQAYGYTF
CDR3nt: TGTGCCAGCAGCTTAGTTTCTGGACAGGCCTATGGCTACACCTTC

v_gene: TRBV5-1
abundance: NA
j_gene: TRBJ1-1
d_gene: NA
CDR3aa: CASSLGTETEAFF
CDR3nt: TGCGCCAGCAGCTTGGGGACAGAAACTGAAGCTTTCTTT

v_gene: TRBV9
abundance: few
j_gene: TRBJ2-3
d_gene: TRBD2
CDR3aa: CASSSASRAGGPSTDTQYF
CDR3nt: TGTGCCAGCAGCAGCGCGTCCCGAGCGGGAGGGCCTAGCACAGATACGCAGTATTTT

v_gene: TRBV7-2
abundance: NA
j_gene: TRBJ2-7
d_gene: TRBD2
CDR3aa: CASSLSLAGGLEQYF
CDR3nt: TGTGCCAGCAGCTTATCTCTAGCGGGAGGTCTCGAGCAGTACTTC

v_gene: TRBV7-9
abundance: NA
j_gene: TRBJ2-1
d_gene: NA
CDR3aa: CASRIAGVSYNEQFF
CDR3nt: TGTGCCAGCAGAATCGCCGGAGTCTCCTACAATGAGCAGTTCTTC

v_gene: TRBV7-3
abundance: NA
j_gene: TRBJ2-1
d_gene: TRBD2
CDR3aa: CASRKGLAGEGNEQFF
CDR3nt: TGTGCCAGCAGAAAGGGACTAGCGGGAGAAGGCAATGAGCAGTTCTTC

v_gene: TRBV19
abundance: NA
j_gene: TRBJ2-1
d_gene: TRBD2
CDR3aa: CASSKGVGLAGGVVSSYNEQFF
CDR3nt: TGTGCCAGTAGTAAGGGCGTGGGACTAGCGGGAGGGGTAGTTAGCTCCTACAATGAGCAGTTCTTC

v_gene: TRBV7-2
abundance: NA
j_gene: TRBJ2-6
d_gene: NA
CDR3aa: CASSMSVQARGANVLTF
CDR3nt: TGTGCCAGTTCTATGTCTGTCCAGGCAAGGGGGGCCAACGTCCTGACTTTC

v_gene: TRBV28
abundance: NA
j_gene: TRBJ2-1
d_gene: TRBD2
CDR3aa: CASGRLAGLSNEQFF
CDR3nt: TGTGCCAGCGGACGTCTAGCGGGTTTATCCAATGAGCAGTTCTTC

v_gene: TRBV5-1
abundance: NA
j_gene: TRBJ2-3
d_gene: NA
CDR3aa: CASSQTGSPGDTQYF
CDR3nt: TGCGCCAGCAGCCAGACTGGATCCCCGGGAGATACTCAGTATTTT

v_gene: TRBV24-1
abundance: NA
j_gene: TRBJ1-5
d_gene: NA
CDR3aa: CATSVAGPSNQPQHF
CDR3nt: TGTGCCACCAGTGTGGCGGGGCCGAGCAATCAGCCCCAGCATTTT

v_gene: TRBV29-1
abundance: NA
j_gene: TRBJ1-1
d_gene: NA
CDR3aa: CSVEGRGNTEAFF
CDR3nt: TGCAGCGTTGAGGGCAGGGGGAACACTGAAGCTTTCTTT

v_gene: TRBV28
abundance: NA
j_gene: TRBJ1-5
d_gene: NA
CDR3aa: CASSLSEFGNQPQHF
CDR3nt: TGTGCCAGCAGTTTAAGCGAGTTTGGCAATCAGCCCCAGCATTTT

v_gene: TRBV5-1
abundance: few
j_gene: TRBJ1-2
d_gene: NA
CDR3aa: CASSLDQGGYYGYTF
CDR3nt: TGCGCCAGCAGCTTGGACCAAGGAGGATACTATGGCTACACCTTC

v_gene: TRBV5-8
abundance: NA
j_gene: TRBJ1-1
d_gene: TRBD1
CDR3aa: CASSSGQEDRAFF
CDR3nt: TGTGCCAGCAGCTCGGGACAGGAGGACAGAGCTTTCTTT

v_gene: TRBV29-1
abundance: NA
j_gene: TRBJ1-1
d_gene: NA
CDR3aa: CSVYSPGSNTEAFF
CDR3nt: TGCAGCGTATATTCGCCGGGGTCAAACACTGAAGCTTTCTTT

v_gene: TRBV29-1
abundance: NA
j_gene: TRBJ1-3
d_gene: TRBD1
CDR3aa: CSVIRDRGNTIYF
CDR3nt: TGCAGCGTTATCCGGGACAGAGGAAACACCATATATTTT

v_gene: TRBV2
abundance: NA
j_gene: TRBJ1-5
d_gene: TRBD1
CDR3aa: CASSEGGRQGPQPQHF
CDR3nt: TGTGCCAGCAGTGAAGGGGGGAGACAGGGTCCTCAGCCCCAGCATTTT

v_gene: TRBV6-7
abundance: NA
j_gene: TRBJ1-5
d_gene: NA
CDR3aa: CASSYSEHQGGARASNQPQHF
CDR3nt: TGTGCCAGCAGTTACTCAGAACACCAAGGGGGGGCCAGGGCCTCCAATCAGCCCCAGCATTTT

v_gene: TRBV7-2
abundance: NA
j_gene: TRBJ1-4
d_gene: TRBD1
CDR3aa: CASRSTGFNEKLFF
CDR3nt: TGTGCCAGCAGGTCGACAGGGTTTAATGAAAAACTGTTTTTT

v_gene: TRBV4-1
abundance: NA
j_gene: TRBJ2-1
d_gene: TRBD1
CDR3aa: CASSQDPGTGTYNEQFF
CDR3nt: TGCGCCAGCAGCCAAGATCCCGGGACAGGGACCTACAATGAGCAGTTCTTC

v_gene: TRBV5-1
abundance: NA
j_gene: TRBJ2-5
d_gene: NA
CDR3aa: CASSEKGLQETQYF
CDR3nt: TGCGCCAGCAGCGAGAAGGGACTCCAAGAGACCCAGTACTTC

v_gene: TRBV18
abundance: NA
j_gene: TRBJ2-3
d_gene: TRBD2
CDR3aa: CASSPSSGSIADTQYF
CDR3nt: TGTGCCAGCTCACCAAGCAGCGGGAGTATCGCAGATACGCAGTATTTT

v_gene: TRBV28
abundance: NA
j_gene: TRBJ1-2
d_gene: TRBD1
CDR3aa: CASSAGGRYGYTF
CDR3nt: TGTGCCAGCAGTGCAGGGGGCCGCTATGGCTACACCTTC

v_gene: TRBV19
abundance: NA
j_gene: TRBJ2-7
d_gene: NA
CDR3aa: CASSQGTRNYEQYF
CDR3nt: TGTGCCAGTAGCCAAGGGACAAGAAACTACGAGCAGTACTTC

v_gene: TRBV11-2
abundance: NA
j_gene: TRBJ2-7
d_gene: NA
CDR3aa: CASSLVVDGVKQYF
CDR3nt: TGTGCCAGCAGCTTAGTTGTAGACGGAGTGAAGCAGTACTTC

v_gene: TRBV27
abundance: NA
j_gene: TRBJ2-7
d_gene: NA
CDR3aa: CASSSASSGSYEQYF
CDR3nt: TGTGCCAGCAGTTCCGCTAGCTCCGGGTCCTACGAGCAGTACTTC

v_gene: TRBV12-3/TRBV12-4
abundance: NA
j_gene: TRBJ1-6
d_gene: NA
CDR3aa: CASSLQGDSPLHF
CDR3nt: TGTGCCAGCAGTTTGCAGGGTGATTCACCCCTCCACTTT

v_gene: TRBV10-1
abundance: NA
j_gene: TRBJ2-2
d_gene: TRBD2
CDR3aa: CAILRLAGRVWTGELFF
CDR3nt: TGCGCCATCCTCCGACTAGCGGGAAGGGTTTGGACCGGGGAGCTGTTTTTT

v_gene: TRBV28
abundance: NA
j_gene: TRBJ1-2
d_gene: NA
CDR3aa: CASTYRSAGYTF
CDR3nt: TGTGCCAGCACATACAGGTCTGCGGGCTACACCTTC

v_gene: TRBV18
abundance: NA
j_gene: TRBJ1-1
d_gene: NA
CDR3aa: CASSPNLFEAFF
CDR3nt: TGTGCCAGCTCTCCAAATCTATTTGAAGCTTTCTTT

v_gene: TRBV5-6
abundance: NA
j_gene: TRBJ1-1
d_gene: NA
CDR3aa: CASSLTGEAFF
CDR3nt: TGTGCCAGCAGCTTGACGGGTGAAGCTTTCTTT